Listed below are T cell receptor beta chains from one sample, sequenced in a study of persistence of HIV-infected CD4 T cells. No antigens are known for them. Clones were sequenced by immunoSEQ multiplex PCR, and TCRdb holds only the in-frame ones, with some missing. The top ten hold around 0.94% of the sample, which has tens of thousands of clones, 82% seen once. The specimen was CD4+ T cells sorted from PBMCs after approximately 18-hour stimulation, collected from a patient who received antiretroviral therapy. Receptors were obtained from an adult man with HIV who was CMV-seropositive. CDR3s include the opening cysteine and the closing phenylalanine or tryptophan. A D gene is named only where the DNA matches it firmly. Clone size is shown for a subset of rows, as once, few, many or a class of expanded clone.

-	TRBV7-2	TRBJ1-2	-	CASSFDRFTNYGYTF	TGTGCCAGCAGCTTCGACAGGTTCACTAACTATGGCTACACCTTC
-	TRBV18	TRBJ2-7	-	CASSPIQNDEQYF	TGTGCCAGCTCACCAATCCAGAATGATGAGCAGTACTTC
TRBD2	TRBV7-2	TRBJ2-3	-	CASSLAPGGRTQYF	TGTGCCAGCAGCTTAGCGCCGGGGGGGCGAACGCAGTATTTT
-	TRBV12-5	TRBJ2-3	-	CASGSNVDTQYF	TGTGCTAGTGGTTCTAACGTAGATACGCAGTATTTT
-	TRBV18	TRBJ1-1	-	CASSMTENTEAFF	TGTGCCAGCTCTATGACAGAGAACACTGAAGCTTTCTTT
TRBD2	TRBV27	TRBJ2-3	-	CASSGRGPFRGDTDTQYF	TGTGCCAGCAGTGGAAGGGGCCCATTTCGGGGGGACACAGATACGCAGTATTTT
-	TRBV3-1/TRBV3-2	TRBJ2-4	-	CASSQALLLGAKNIQYF	TGTGCCAGCAGCCAAGCTCTCCTCCTTGGGGCCAAAAACATTCAGTACTTC
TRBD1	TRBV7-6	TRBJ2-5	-	CASSPRTGSKETQYF	TGTGCCAGCAGCCCAAGGACAGGTAGCAAAGAGACCCAGTACTTC
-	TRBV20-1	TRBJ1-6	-	CSASRGGVDSPLHF	TGCAGTGCTAGTCGGGGAGGTGTCGATTCACCCCTCCACTTT
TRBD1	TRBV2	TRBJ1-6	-	CASTSSPGQGAKNSPLHF	TGTGCCAGCACTTCCTCCCCGGGACAGGGGGCAAAGAACTCACCCCTCCACTTT
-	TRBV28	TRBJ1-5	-	CASSTRGASNQPQHF	TGTGCCAGCAGTACCCGGGGGGCAAGTAATCAGCCCCAGCATTTT
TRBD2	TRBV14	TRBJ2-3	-	CASSQRGVFTDTQYF	TGTGCCAGCAGCCAACGGGGGGTTTTCACAGATACGCAGTATTTT
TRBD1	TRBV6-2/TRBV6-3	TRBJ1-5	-	CASSYSIGTGSNQPQHF	TGTGCCAGCAGTTACTCGATTGGGACAGGGAGCAATCAGCCCCAGCATTTT
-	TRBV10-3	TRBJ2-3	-	CASGTNTDTQYF	TGTGCCAGTGGCACGAACACAGATACGCAGTATTTT
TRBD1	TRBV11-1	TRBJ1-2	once	CASRPGQGSYGYTF	TGTGCCAGCAGACCGGGACAGGGGTCCTATGGCTACACCTTC
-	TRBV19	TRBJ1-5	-	CASSIEDSNQPQHF	TGTGCCAGTAGTATTGAGGACAGCAATCAGCCCCAGCATTTT
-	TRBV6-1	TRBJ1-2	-	CASSEFGYTF	TGTGCCAGCAGTGAATTTGGCTACACCTTC
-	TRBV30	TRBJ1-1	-	CALSLEFF	TGTGCCCTCAGCCTGGAGTTCTTT
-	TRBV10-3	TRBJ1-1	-	CAISGRVEVGTEAFF	TGTGCCATCAGTGGACGGGTTGAGGTGGGGACTGAAGCTTTCTTT
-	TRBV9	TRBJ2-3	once	CASSKTGVGGGGTDTQYF	TGTGCCAGCAGCAAGACAGGGGTCGGCGGGGGGGGCACAGATACGCAGTATTTT
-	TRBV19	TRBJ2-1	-	CASGTLSSYNEQFF	TGTGCCAGTGGAACCCTGAGCTCCTACAATGAGCAGTTCTTC
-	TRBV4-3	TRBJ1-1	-	CASSQDTAGTEAFF	TGCGCCAGCAGCCAAGATACAGCGGGCACTGAAGCTTTCTTT
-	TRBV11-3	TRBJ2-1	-	CASSSRGGGRYNEQFF	TGTGCCAGCAGCTCTCGAGGGGGGGGCCGATACAATGAGCAGTTCTTC
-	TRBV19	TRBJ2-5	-	CASSIQAIDRRRETQYF	TGTGCCAGTAGCATCCAGGCGATTGACAGGCGGCGCGAGACCCAGTACTTC
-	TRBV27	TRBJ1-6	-	CASSFSFNSPLHF	TGTGCCAGCAGTTTTAGTTTTAATTCACCCCTCCACTTT
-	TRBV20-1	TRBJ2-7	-	CSARGLGEQYF	TGCAGTGCCCGGGGTTTGGGCGAGCAGTACTTC
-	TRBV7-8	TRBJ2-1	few	CASSAQENRVEQFF	TGTGCCAGCAGCGCCCAAGAGAACAGGGTCGAGCAGTTCTTC
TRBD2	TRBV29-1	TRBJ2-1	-	CSVGPTSGVYNEQFF	TGCAGCGTTGGCCCGACTAGCGGGGTTTACAATGAGCAGTTCTTC
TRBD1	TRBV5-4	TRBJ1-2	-	CASSSRDRGGGNYGYTF	TGTGCCAGCAGCTCCCGGGACAGGGGAGGAGGTAACTATGGCTACACCTTC
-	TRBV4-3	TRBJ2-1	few	CASSQDWQLYNEQFF	TGCGCCAGCAGCCAAGATTGGCAGCTATACAATGAGCAGTTCTTC
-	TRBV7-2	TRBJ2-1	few	CASSLVARFTPRNEQFF	TGTGCCAGCAGCTTAGTTGCCAGATTCACCCCGCGCAATGAGCAGTTCTTC
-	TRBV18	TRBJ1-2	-	CASSPRVKGSTNYGYTF	TGTGCCAGCTCACCACGTGTCAAGGGCAGCACAAACTATGGCTACACCTTC
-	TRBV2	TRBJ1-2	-	CASTEMRSSNYGYTF	TGTGCCAGCACCGAAATGCGCAGCTCAAACTATGGCTACACCTTC
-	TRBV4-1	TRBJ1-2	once	CASSQAGGRAFNYGYTF	TGCGCCAGCAGCCAAGCGGGTGGAAGAGCCTTCAACTATGGCTACACCTTC
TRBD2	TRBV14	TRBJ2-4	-	CASSQVTGGVGDQYF	TGTGCCAGCAGCCAAGTTACGGGGGGGGTAGGCGATCAGTACTTC
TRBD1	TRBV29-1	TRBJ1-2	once	CSVPGTGEAYGYTF	TGCAGCGTCCCCGGGACAGGGGAGGCCTATGGCTACACCTTC
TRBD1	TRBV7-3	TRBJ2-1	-	CASSLKGRTGGINEQFF	TGTGCCAGCAGCTTAAAAGGGAGGACAGGGGGGATCAATGAGCAGTTCTTC
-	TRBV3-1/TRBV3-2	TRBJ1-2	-	CASRQDGTDHGYTF	TGTGCCAGCAGACAAGACGGGACCGACCATGGCTACACCTTC
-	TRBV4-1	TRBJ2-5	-	CASSRGPQETQYF	TGCGCCAGCAGCCGGGGACCCCAAGAGACCCAGTACTTC
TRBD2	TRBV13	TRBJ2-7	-	CASRSHRSGGYEQYF	TGTGCCAGCAGAAGCCACCGGAGCGGGGGCTACGAGCAGTACTTC
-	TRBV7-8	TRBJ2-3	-	CASSLVVRGDPRRGTDTQYF	TGTGCCAGCAGCTTAGTGGTTAGAGGGGACCCCCGTAGGGGCACAGATACGCAGTATTTT
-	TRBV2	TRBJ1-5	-	CASKTHANRQPQHF	TGTGCCAGCAAAACACATGCGAATCGCCAGCCCCAGCATTTT
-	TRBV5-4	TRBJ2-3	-	CASSLTGREGTQYF	TGTGCCAGCAGCTTGACTGGGCGTGAGGGGACGCAGTATTTT
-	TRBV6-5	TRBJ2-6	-	CASSFSGANVLTF	TGTGCCAGCAGTTTTAGTGGGGCCAACGTCCTGACTTTC
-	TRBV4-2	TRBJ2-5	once	CASSHFKETQYF	TGTGCCAGCAGCCACTTTAAAGAGACCCAGTACTTC
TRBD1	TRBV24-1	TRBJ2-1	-	CATSPTPGQGAGYNEQFF	TGTGCCACCAGTCCAACACCGGGACAGGGGGCTGGCTACAATGAGCAGTTCTTC
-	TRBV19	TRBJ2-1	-	CASSTRGGSYNEQFF	TGTGCCAGTAGTACTCGAGGCGGGTCCTACAATGAGCAGTTCTTC
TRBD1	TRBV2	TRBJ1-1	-	CASRDRGRTTEAFF	TGTGCCAGCAGGGACAGGGGACGAACCACTGAAGCTTTCTTT
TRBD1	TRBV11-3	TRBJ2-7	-	CASRGTGDHEQYF	TGTGCCAGCAGGGGGACAGGGGACCACGAGCAGTACTTC
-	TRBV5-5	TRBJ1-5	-	CASSSIDSNQPQHF	TGTGCCAGCAGCTCCATTGACAGCAATCAGCCCCAGCATTTT
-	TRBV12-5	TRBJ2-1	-	CASGLAGIIGSYEQFF	TGTGCTAGTGGTTTGGCCGGTATAATAGGATCATATGAGCAGTTCTTC
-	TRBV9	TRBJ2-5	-	CASRGTRRGYQETQYF	TGTGCCAGCAGGGGGACCAGGCGTGGTTACCAAGAGACCCAGTACTTC
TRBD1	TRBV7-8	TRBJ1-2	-	CASSLGGQTLANYGYTF	TGTGCCAGCAGCTTAGGGGGACAGACGTTAGCTAACTATGGCTACACCTTC
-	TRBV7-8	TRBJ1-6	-	CASSLVGGGNSPLHF	TGTGCCAGCAGCTTAGTTGGGGGGGGGAATTCACCCCTCCACTTT
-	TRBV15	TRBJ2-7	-	CATSLRGKNYEQYF	TGTGCCACCAGCCTCCGGGGGAAGAACTACGAGCAGTACTTC
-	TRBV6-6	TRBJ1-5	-	CASSPHEVAYQPQHF	TGTGCCAGCAGTCCCCACGAAGTCGCCTATCAGCCCCAGCATTTT